The following is a T cell receptor (beta chain) sequence with its context. Losses at the gene ends were 6 bases for V and 3 bases for J; bases not matched to a gene: 2. Germline CDR1 MGHDK, CDR2 SYGVNS. The CDR3 extends over 14 amino acids. This specimen comes from a study of regulatory T cells in long-lasting Graves disease. Time point: newly diagnosed GD, antithyroid drugs for less than 3 months. The TCR library used RNA extracted from PBMCs. Arm-PCR of CDR3 regions and iRepertoire HTBI primers were the basis on which TCR beta libraries were built. Each CDR3 protein is one row after TCRdb ran MiXCR on the multiplex PCR reads. The table shows hundreds of thousands of distinct CDR3 sequences, with about 12% occurring only once. The same data also went into a second study, on T cells in Graves' hyperthyroidism and ophthalmopathy. That source notes: Used for diagnoses were clinical symptoms, serum thyroxine and TRAb, thyroid ultrasound and orbital computed tomography.

The chain links TRBV25-1 to TRBJ2-2; 9 bases line up with TRBD1. The starting material was peripheral blood mononuclear cells (PBMCs), obtained at new diagnosis, from a patient treated with antithyroid drugs. The origin of this receptor is a woman aged 25-40 years with Graves disease. CDR3 region: CASRGQGYTGELFF. The CDR3 nucleotides are TGTGCCAGCAGGGGACAGGGATACACCGGGGAGCTGTTTTTT.